This record concerns one T cell receptor (beta chain) sequence. This clone is labeled medium-sized (0.01 to 0.1%). Which antigen it targets is not known. Base qualities are not provided; no much larger clone lies one nucleotide away. This sample stems from a study of blood T cell repertoires in COVID-19 (dated by TCRdb to about 2020). For context, the study as a whole: Collaborator samples came from the United States, Italy and Spain and covered acute and convalescent phases of COVID-19. Sample metadata almost always included a de-identified subject ID, COVID-19 status, age in years and sex. The material from the prospective study consisted of cDNA or gDNA derived from T cells, B-cell-depleted T cells, or PBMCs. The dataset comprised deeply sampled blood TCRbeta repertoires from subjects exposed to, actively infected with, or recovered from COVID-19. The repertoires were released in a freely available public database intended as a resource for research on the immune response to SARS-CoV-2. Where available, HLA class I and class II types were taken from metadata supplied by the sample provider and were not determined by assay-based typing. Samples came from the ongoing ImmuneRACE study (first 160 participants) plus 1,254 subjects from 6 global collaborators. What the study reported, not specific to this receptor: The amount of clinical and demographic metadata varied by source and participant and was provided uncurated.

TCRbeta CDR3 regions were amplified from genomic DNA using the immunoSEQ Assay, a bias-controlled multiplex PCR. The authors' analysis ran thus. Within the assay, amplification of reference gene primers was used to estimate how many nucleated cells each sample contained. To quantify the absolute abundance of each unique TCRbeta CDR3 rearrangement, sequence reads were collapsed and filtered. Productive Simpson clonality was computed per sample as the square root of Simpson's diversity index over productive rearrangements. In TCRdb, the immuneACCESS table is reduced to in-frame sequences with V and J assigned. These tables do not hold every clone; where another copy was compared, an unresolved V gene accounts for under half, and the others remain unexplained. V, J and clone size are those of that table, while D and trimming were read from the DNA. The sample table contains 120,000 or so clones; only one count was recorded for around 83% of them. 5.9% of the sample belongs to the ten largest clones.

Whole blood was collected in K2EDTA tubes by collaborating institutions according to the institutions' own protocols. Collaborator samples were shipped for TCRbeta analysis as frozen whole blood, isolated PBMCs, or DNA extracted from either sample type. Unmatched junction bases come to 1, with V trimmed by 0 bases and J by 1 base. CDR1 and CDR2 (LGHNA, YNFKEQ) derive from the germline V gene. The CDR3 numbers 15 residues from cysteine through phenylalanine. Just CDR3 DNA is preserved here, 45 bases in frame from base 1. The specimen was peripheral blood. The TCR comes from a man aged 80 or over with active or convalescent COVID-19. The chain is encoded by TRBV4-2 joined to TRBJ2-5; the junction holds 8 bases that match TRBD2. The nucleotides read TGTGCCAGCAGCCAAGATAGCGGGGCCCAAGAGACCCAGTACTTC. This sequence encodes CASSQDSGAQETQYF.